The sequence of this TCR beta chain was determined in a study of T cell responses to AZD1222 COVID-19 vaccine. Findings and limits, study-wide: Increases in Spike-specific TCR breadth and depth were seen after two AZD1222 doses. Seropositive at baseline were only six AZD1222 recipients.

About this clone itself: Its antigen is not known.

Some clones are missing from TCRdb's copy, which holds only in-frame ones; the method was immunoSEQ multiplex PCR. This table holds 100,000 to 120,000 clones, 82% found once. This sample comprised peripheral blood, obtained on day 0 of AZD1222 vaccination. The sequence was collected from an adult in good health.

The CDR3 protein is CASSRAGTGEKLFF. The CDR3 coding sequence is TGTGCCAGCAGCCGGGCGGGGACGGGGGAAAAACTGTTTTTT. V is TRBV2 and J is TRBJ1-4; weak D call: TRBD1 (5 bases). The V gene lost 6 bases and the J gene lost 8 bases, with 16 bases spanning the gap. Germline-derived CDR1 and CDR2 are SNHLY and FYNNEI. This CDR3 spans 14 amino acids.